This T cell receptor (beta chain) was documented in a study of blood T cell repertoires in COVID-19. V gave up 4 bases and J gave up 4 bases, with 8 bases separating them. CDR1 is SGHDT, CDR2 YYEEEE, per germline. The CDR3 runs 12 residues. Participants, roughly 18 to 100 years old, spanned 25 or so US areas. Profiled with immunoSEQ multiplex PCR; TCRdb holds only in-frame clones, not every one. The data hold roughly 230,000 clones, with approximately 81% observed a single time. This chain uses TRBV5-6 with TRBJ1-1; no reliable D call. Sequencing was carried out using PBMCs or T cells enriched from blood (not recorded which). This TCR was sampled from a woman aged 45-65 years who had been exposed to COVID-19. For the CDR3, the DNA is TGTGCCAGCAGCCACGCCGGCACTGAAGCTTTCTTT. The encoded protein is CASSHAGTEAFF.